These T cell receptor beta chains were read from a single sample in a study of cytotoxic CD8 clonotypes in ibrutinib-treated CLL. Sequenced by immunoSEQ multiplex PCR; TCRdb stores in-frame clones only, minus some. The table shows approximately 350,000 clones, with over 60% occurring only once. Source: PBMCs, taken after 36 months of ibrutinib treatment. The receptors originated from a human donor with chronic lymphocytic leukemia. The CDR3 runs from the conserved cysteine through the conserved F or W. D genes are given only for firm matches. Size is stated for part of the rows, as once, few or many counts, or as a class when the clone is expanded.

abundance,j_gene,v_gene,d_gene,CDR3aa,CDR3nt
.,TRBJ2-1,TRBV11-2,.,CASSSPLMPRFF,TGTGCCAGCAGCTCTCCGCTAATGCCGCGTTTCTTC
few,TRBJ2-1,TRBV4-1,.,CASSQVNEQFF,TGCGCCAGCAGCCAAGTAAATGAGCAGTTCTTC
.,TRBJ2-1,TRBV6-4,TRBD2,CASSVVAGSYNEQFF,TGTGCCAGCAGTGTCGTAGCGGGGTCCTACAATGAGCAGTTCTTC
.,TRBJ2-1,TRBV27,.,CASSLFSYNEQFF,TGTGCCAGCAGTTTGTTTTCCTACAATGAGCAGTTCTTC
.,TRBJ2-5,TRBV18,.,CASSPKETQYF,TGTGCCAGCTCACCGAAAGAGACCCAGTACTTC
once,TRBJ1-1,TRBV28,.,CASSSPPDTMNTEAFF,TGTGCCAGCAGTTCCCCACCGGACACAATGAACACTGAAGCTTTCTTT
.,TRBJ2-3,TRBV6-6,.,CASSLHRGGTDTQYF,TGTGCCAGCAGCCTACACCGTGGAGGCACAGATACGCAGTATTTT
few,TRBJ1-2,TRBV7-2,.,CASSLGPGGNYGYTF,TGTGCCAGCAGCTTAGGACCTGGGGGGAACTATGGCTACACCTTC
.,TRBJ2-5,TRBV7-2,.,CASSFSGSPRFHF,TGTGCCAGCAGCTTCTCAGGCAGCCCCCGTTTTCACTTC
.,TRBJ1-6,TRBV7-2,.,CASTAYQSGRGLENSPLHF,TGTGCCAGCACAGCTTATCAGTCGGGCCGGGGTCTCGAAAATTCACCCCTCCACTTT